This TCR beta chain came from a study of blood T cell repertoires in COVID-19. As for the study in general: Sample material is recorded as cDNA or gDNA derived from T cells, B-cell-depleted T cells, or PBMCs.

The ends were cut back, 2 bases at V and 0 bases at J, with 24 bases in the middle. Per germline, CDR1 MGHRA and CDR2 YSYEKL. The CDR3 spans 20 residues. This table comes from immunoSEQ multiplex PCR, and its TCRdb copy is limited to in-frame clones, with some not included. The sample carries hundreds of thousands of clones, under 90% recorded once. This study enrolled people aged 18 to 89 from about 26 US geographic areas. Two negative PCRs, clearance, or symptom resolution were required of recovered Cohort 3 donors. The receptor comes from a man between 60 and 75 years old who had recovered from COVID-19. Sequencing input: PBMCs or T cells enriched from blood (not recorded which). The rearrangement uses TRBV4-1 and TRBJ2-3, with D possibly matching TRBD2 (12 bases). The CDR3 is CASSQRDRGTSGLSTDTQYF. The CDR3 DNA reads TGCGCCAGCAGCCAAAGGGACAGGGGGACTAGCGGGCTCAGCACAGATACGCAGTATTTT.